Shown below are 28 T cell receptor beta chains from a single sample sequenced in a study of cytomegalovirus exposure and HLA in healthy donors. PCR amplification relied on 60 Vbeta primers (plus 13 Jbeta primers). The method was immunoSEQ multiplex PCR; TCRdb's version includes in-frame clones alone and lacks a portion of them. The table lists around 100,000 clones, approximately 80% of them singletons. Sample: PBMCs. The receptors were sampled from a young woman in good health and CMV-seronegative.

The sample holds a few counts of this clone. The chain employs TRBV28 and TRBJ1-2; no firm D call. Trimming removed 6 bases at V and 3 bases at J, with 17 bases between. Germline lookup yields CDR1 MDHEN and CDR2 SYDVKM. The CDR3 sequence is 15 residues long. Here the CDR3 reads CASRLFSGEDYGYTF. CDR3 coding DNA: TGTGCCAGCAGACTATTTAGTGGTGAAGACTATGGCTACACCTTC.

CDR3 loop: CASSHTSGDSYEQYF. The CDR3 coding sequence is TGTGCCAGCTCCCATACTAGCGGGGACTCCTACGAGCAGTACTTC. The genes are TRBV18 and TRBJ2-7; the match to TRBD2 covers 10 bases. The CDR3 contains 15 residues. V trimming: 6 bases; J trimming: 0 bases; junction bases outside the gene matches: 5. Germline V CDR1 and CDR2: KGHSH, LQKENI.

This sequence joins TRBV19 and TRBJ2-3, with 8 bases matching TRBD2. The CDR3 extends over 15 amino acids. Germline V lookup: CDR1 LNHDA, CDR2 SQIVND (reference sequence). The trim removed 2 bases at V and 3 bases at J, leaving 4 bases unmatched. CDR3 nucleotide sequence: TGTGCCAGTAGTATAAAAGGGACTAGAACAGATACGCAGTATTTT. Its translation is CASSIKGTRTDTQYF.

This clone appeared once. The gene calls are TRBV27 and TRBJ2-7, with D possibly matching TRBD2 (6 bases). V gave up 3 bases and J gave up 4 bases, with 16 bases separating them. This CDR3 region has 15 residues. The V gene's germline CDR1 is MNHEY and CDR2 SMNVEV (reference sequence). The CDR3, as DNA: TGTGCCAGCAGTTTTTCGGGCGGGACCACTTACGAGCAGTACTTC. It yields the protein CASSFSGGTTYEQYF.

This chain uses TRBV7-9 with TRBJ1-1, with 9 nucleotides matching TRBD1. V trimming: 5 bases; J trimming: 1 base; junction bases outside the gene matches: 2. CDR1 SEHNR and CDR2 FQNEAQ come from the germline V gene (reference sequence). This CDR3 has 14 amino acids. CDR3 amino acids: CASSVGQGNTEAFF. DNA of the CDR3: TGTGCCAGCAGCGTGGGACAGGGGAACACTGAAGCTTTCTTT.

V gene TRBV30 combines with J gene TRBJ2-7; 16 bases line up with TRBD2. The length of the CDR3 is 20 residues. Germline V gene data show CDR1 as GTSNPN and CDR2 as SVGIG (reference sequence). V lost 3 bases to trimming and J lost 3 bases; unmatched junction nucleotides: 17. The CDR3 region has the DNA TGTGCCTGGAGACACTATACCTTTCCGGGACTAGCGGGAGGGCACTACGAGCAGTACTTC. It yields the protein CAWRHYTFPGLAGGHYEQYF.

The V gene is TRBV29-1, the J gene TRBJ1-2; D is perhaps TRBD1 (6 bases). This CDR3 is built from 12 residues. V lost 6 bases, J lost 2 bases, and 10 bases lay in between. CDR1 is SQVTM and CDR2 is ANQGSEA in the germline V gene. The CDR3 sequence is CSVEDRNYGYTF. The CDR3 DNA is TGCAGCGTCGAGGACAGAAACTATGGCTACACCTTC.

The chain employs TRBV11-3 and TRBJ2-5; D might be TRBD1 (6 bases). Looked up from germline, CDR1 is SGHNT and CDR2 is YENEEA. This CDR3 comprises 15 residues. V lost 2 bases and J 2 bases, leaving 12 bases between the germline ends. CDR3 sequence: CASSLLRTAQETQYF. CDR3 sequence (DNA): TGTGCCAGCAGCTTACTTAGGACAGCGCAAGAGACCCAGTACTTC.

The CDR3 spells CASSLSAGNQPQHF. CDR3 coding DNA: TGCGCCAGCAGCTTGTCTGCGGGGAATCAGCCCCAGCATTTT. The gene calls are TRBV5-1 and TRBJ1-5; no clear D gene. V was clipped by 1 base and J by 4 bases, with 9 bases between them. This CDR3 has 14 amino acids. CDR1 is SGHRS, CDR2 YFSETQ, per germline.

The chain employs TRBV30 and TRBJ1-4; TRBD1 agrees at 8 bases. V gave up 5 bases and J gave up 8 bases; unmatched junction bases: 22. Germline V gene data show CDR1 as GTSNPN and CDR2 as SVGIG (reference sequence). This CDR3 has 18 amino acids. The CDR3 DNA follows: TGTGCCTGGGGGCCCTACGACAGGGGTTACAAACCGGGAGAAAAACTGTTTTTT. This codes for CAWGPYDRGYKPGEKLFF. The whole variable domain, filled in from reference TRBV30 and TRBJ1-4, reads SQTIHQWPATLVQPVGSPLSLECTVEGTSNPNLYWYRQAAGRGLQLLFYSVGIGQISSEVPQNLSASRPQDRQFILSSKKLLLSDSGFYLCAWGPYDRGYKPGEKLFFGSGTQLSVL.

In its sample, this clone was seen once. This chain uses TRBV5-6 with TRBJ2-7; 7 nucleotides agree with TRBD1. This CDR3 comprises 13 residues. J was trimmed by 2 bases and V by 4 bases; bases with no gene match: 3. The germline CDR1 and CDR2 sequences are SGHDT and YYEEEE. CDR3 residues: CASSDGTAYEQYF. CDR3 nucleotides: TGTGCCAGCAGCGATGGGACAGCCTACGAGCAGTACTTC. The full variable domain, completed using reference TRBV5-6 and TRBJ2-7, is DAGVTQSPTHLIKTRGQQVTLRCSPKSGHDTVSWYQQALGQGPQFIFQYYEEEERQRGNFPDRFSGHQFPNYSSELNVNALLLGDSALYLCASSDGTAYEQYFGPGTRLTVT.

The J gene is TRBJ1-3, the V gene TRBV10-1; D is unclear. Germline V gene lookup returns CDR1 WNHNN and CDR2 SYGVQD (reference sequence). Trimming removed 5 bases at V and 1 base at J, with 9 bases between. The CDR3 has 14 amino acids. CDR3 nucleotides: TGCGCCAGCAGTCGGGGATCTTCTGGAAACACCATATATTTT. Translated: CASSRGSSGNTIYF.

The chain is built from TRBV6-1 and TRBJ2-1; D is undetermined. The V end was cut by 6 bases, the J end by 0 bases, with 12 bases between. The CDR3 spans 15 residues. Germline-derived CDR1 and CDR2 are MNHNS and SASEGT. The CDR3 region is CASRPISSSYNEQFF. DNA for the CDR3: TGTGCCAGCAGGCCTATATCGAGCTCCTACAATGAGCAGTTCTTC.

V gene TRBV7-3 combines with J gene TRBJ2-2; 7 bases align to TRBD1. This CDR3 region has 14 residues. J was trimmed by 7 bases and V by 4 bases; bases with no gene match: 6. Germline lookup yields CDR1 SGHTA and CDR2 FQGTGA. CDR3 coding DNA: TGTGCCAGCAGCTCGGCAGCAGGGGGCGGGGAGCTGTTTTTT. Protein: CASSSAAGGGELFF.

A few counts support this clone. In DNA, the CDR3 is TGTGCCAGCAGCTTGGGGGACAGGGAGTTTAGTGGCTACACCTTC. It encodes CASSLGDREFSGYTF. The chain combines TRBV5-4 with TRBJ1-2; 9 bases are a match to TRBD1. The ends lost 0 bases at V and 7 bases at J; junction bases unmatched: 7. The CDR3 length is 15 residues. Germline V CDR1 and CDR2: SGHNT, YYREEE (reference sequence).

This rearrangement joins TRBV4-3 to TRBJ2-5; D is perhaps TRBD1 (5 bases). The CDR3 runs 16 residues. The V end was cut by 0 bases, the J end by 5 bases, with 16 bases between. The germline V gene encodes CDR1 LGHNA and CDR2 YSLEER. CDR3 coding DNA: TGCGCCAGCAGCCAAGAAAGGGGTACAGGTTCCGAGACCCAGTACTTC. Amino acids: CASSQERGTGSETQYF.

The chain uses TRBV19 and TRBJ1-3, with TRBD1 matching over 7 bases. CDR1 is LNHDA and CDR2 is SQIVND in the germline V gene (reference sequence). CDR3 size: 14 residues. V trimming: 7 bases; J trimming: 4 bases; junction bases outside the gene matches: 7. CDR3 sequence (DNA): TGTGCCAGTACCGTAAACAGGGGAGGAAACACCATATATTTT. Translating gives CASTVNRGGNTIYF.

CDR3 loop: CASSLGGRRDNEQFF. The CDR3 DNA reads as TGCGCCAGCAGCTTGGGTGGGAGACGCGACAATGAGCAGTTCTTC. The gene calls are TRBV5-1 and TRBJ2-1, with D maybe TRBD2 (5 bases). CDR1 and CDR2 from the germline V gene are SGHRS and YFSETQ. The CDR3 contains 15 residues. The ends were cut back, 0 bases at V and 5 bases at J, with 12 bases in the middle.

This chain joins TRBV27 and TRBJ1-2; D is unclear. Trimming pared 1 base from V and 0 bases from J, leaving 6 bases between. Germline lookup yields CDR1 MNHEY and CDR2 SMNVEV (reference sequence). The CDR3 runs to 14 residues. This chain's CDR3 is CASSLFATNYGYTF. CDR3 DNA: TGTGCCAGCAGTTTATTCGCTACTAACTATGGCTACACCTTC.

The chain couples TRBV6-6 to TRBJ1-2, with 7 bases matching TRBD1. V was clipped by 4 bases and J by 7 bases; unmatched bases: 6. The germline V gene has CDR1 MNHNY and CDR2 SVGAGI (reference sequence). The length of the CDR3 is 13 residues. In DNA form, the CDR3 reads TGTGCCAGCAGTTTGGAAGGGACAGCTGGCTACACCTTC. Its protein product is CASSLEGTAGYTF.

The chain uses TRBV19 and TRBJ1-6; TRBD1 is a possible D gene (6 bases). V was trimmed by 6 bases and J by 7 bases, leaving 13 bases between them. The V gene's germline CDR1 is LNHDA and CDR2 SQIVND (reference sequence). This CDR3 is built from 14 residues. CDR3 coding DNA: TGTGCCAGTAGCGGGGGGCGGTACAATTCACCCCTCCACTTT. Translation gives CASSGGRYNSPLHF.

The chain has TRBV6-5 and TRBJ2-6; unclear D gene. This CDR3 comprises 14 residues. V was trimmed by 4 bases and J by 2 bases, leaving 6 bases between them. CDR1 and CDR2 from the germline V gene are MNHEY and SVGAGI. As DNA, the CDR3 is TGTGCCAGCAGTTCCCTCGCTGGGGCCAACGTCCTGACTTTC. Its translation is CASSSLAGANVLTF.

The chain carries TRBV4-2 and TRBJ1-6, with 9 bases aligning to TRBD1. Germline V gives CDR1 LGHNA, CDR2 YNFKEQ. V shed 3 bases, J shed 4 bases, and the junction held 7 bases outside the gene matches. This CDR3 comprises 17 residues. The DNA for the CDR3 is TGTGCCAGCAGCCACCTCGGGGACAGGGCTTATAATTCACCCCTCCACTTT. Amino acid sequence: CASSHLGDRAYNSPLHF.

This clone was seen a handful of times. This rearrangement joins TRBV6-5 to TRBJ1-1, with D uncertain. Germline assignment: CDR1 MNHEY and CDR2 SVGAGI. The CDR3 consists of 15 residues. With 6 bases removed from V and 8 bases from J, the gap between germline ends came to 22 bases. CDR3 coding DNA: TGTGCCAGCAGGACTCCAAGTGCTACGGGAAAGGAAGCTTTCTTT. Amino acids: CASRTPSATGKEAFF.

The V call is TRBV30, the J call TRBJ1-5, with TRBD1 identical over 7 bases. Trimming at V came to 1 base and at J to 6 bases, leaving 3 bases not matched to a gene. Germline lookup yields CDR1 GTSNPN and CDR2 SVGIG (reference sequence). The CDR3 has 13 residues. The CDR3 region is CAWSANRGQPQHF. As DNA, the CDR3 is TGTGCCTGGAGTGCCAACAGGGGTCAGCCCCAGCATTTT.

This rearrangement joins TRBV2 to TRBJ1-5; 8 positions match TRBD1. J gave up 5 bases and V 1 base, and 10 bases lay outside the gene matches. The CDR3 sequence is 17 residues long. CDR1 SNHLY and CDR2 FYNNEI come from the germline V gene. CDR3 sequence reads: CASSEVGDRPNYQPQHF. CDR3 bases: TGTGCCAGCAGTGAAGTAGGGGACAGGCCTAATTATCAGCCCCAGCATTTT.

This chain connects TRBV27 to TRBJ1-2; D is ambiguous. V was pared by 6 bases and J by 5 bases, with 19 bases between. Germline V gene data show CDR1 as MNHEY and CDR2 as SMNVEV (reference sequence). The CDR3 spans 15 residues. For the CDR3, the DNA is TGTGCCAGCAGATACTCTCCGGGGAACTTATATGGCTACACCTTC. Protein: CASRYSPGNLYGYTF.

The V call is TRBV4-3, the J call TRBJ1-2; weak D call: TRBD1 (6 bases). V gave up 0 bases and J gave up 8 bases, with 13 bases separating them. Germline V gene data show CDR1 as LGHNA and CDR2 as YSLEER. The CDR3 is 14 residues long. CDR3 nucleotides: TGCGCCAGCAGCCAAGATCGGGGGGCGAGAGGCTACACCTTC. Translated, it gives CASSQDRGARGYTF.